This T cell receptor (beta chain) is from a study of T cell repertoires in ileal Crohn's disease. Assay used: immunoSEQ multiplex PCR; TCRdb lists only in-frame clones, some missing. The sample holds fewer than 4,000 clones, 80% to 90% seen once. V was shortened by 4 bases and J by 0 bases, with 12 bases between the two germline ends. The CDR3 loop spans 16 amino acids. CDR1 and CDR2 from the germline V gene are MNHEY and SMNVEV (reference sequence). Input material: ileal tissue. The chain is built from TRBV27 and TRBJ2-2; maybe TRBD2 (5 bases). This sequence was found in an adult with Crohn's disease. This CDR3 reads CASSSPVEANTGELFF. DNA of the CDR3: TGTGCCAGCAGTTCCCCCGTGGAGGCGAACACCGGGGAGCTGTTTTTT.